Included here is one T cell receptor (beta chain) sequence, with context. Its antigen is unknown. No base quality information exists; no much larger clone differs at one position. Receptors were amplified or captured by PCR. Sequencer: Illumina HiSeq 2500. To reduce PCR and sequencing biases, unique molecular identifiers were built into the TCR beta cDNA libraries. Roughly 500,000 cDNA molecules were obtained per 1 to 10 million input T cells, so each molecule approximated one T cell. The patient libraries were prepared and sequenced with the same protocol used for the earlier healthy control dataset. Samples belonging to the same batch were prepared together, multiplexed and sequenced on a shared HiSeq lane. The authors' pipeline ran thus. MIGEC handled the raw barcoded reads, throwing out single-read molecular identifier groups before consensus assembly and CDR3 extraction. VDJtools was used for post-analysis of the clonotype tables, with diversity normalized by down-sampling every dataset to the smallest sample size. Repertoire overlap clustering matched CDR3 amino acid but not nucleotide sequences to correct batch-related cross-sample contamination. TCRdb applied fastp at Q25 and MiXCR to the public reads, then kept only in-frame beta chains. Under each unique CDR3 protein, matching rows form one entry showing the most common genes and DNA. The V and J calls here are based on TCRdb, not the publication. The sample table contains about 770,000 distinct CDR3 sequences; only one count was recorded for roughly 50% of them. 4.9% of the sample comes from the top ten.

TCR beta repertoires were profiled from peripheral blood of 13 young patients with multiple sclerosis to demonstrate the VDJtools post-analysis software. Multiple sclerosis patients were children and adolescents aged roughly 6 to 17 years. The CDR3, from cysteine to phenylalanine, totals 15 residues. Only the CDR3 portion is preserved as DNA: 45 bases, with reading frame beginning at the first base. CDR1 is given as MNHEY and CDR2 as SVGAGI, both from the germline V gene. From V the trimming removes 2 bases and from J it removes 5 bases, while the gene matches leave 7 bases of the junction unaccounted for. The data were obtained in a study of post-analysis software for immune sequencing data (dated by TCRdb to about 2015). The study in broad terms: Relapsing-remitting, secondary progressive and progressive-relapsing multiple sclerosis were recorded as disease courses, and subtype annotation was lacking for some patients. The patient repertoires were compared against 11 previously published healthy control repertoires obtained from donors aged 6 to 25 years. A subset of samples was prepared in parallel using single-end sample barcoding, then pooled and co-amplified after Illumina adapter ligation.

Findings and caveats that apply to the study as a whole: The control group was slightly older than the multiple sclerosis patient group. Compared with controls, multiple sclerosis patients had significantly lower normalized Chao1 diversity, a finding suggesting substantial peripheral T-cell clonal expansion. Patients showed significantly higher frequencies than controls for about five TRBV segments, among them TRBV5-6, TRBV5-1 and TRBV20-1. Direct clustering with F measure revealed strong co-clustering of samples prepared in the same batch, which led to a batch-effect correction.

The receptor comes from a girl aged 5-17 years with multiple sclerosis. The sequenced sample was blood. The chain couples TRBV6-5 to TRBJ1-1; TRBD1 fits 8 bases in the junction. Read as DNA, the sequence is TGTGCCAGCAGTTACACGACAGGGGTAGGGACTGAAGCTTTCTTT. It specifies CASSYTTGVGTEAFF.